The 9 T cell receptor beta chains in this list originate from one sample, sequenced in a study of identifying expanded T cells in peripheral blood (dated by TCRdb to the late 2010s). Library preparation employed the immunoSEQ multiplex PCR assay. Imported from immuneACCESS, the table was reduced by TCRdb to in-frame sequences with V and J called. These copies leave out some clones; in studies compared against another copy, an unresolved V gene accounts for under half, and the cause of the remainder is not known. The sample table shows around 120,000 clones, and roughly 91% are seen once. The ten top clones hold 15% to 20% of the sample. Sequences were obtained from blood. The receptors shown here come from a person aged 18 to 75 in good health.

The rearrangement joins TRBV9 to TRBJ2-3; 11 positions match TRBD2. This CDR3 contains 15 residues. Trimming removed 2 bases from V and 5 bases from J; junction bases left unmatched: 4. Germline V gene sequence: CDR1 SGDLS, CDR2 YYNGEE. CDR3 residues: CASSVSGGAGDTQYF. CDR3 sequence (DNA): TGTGCCAGCAGCGTTAGCGGGGGGGCTGGAGATACGCAGTATTTT.

V and J are TRBV14 and TRBJ2-2, with TRBD1 matching over 9 bases. After removal of 4 bases from V and 2 bases from J, the junction contained 5 bases not matched to a gene. The CDR3 has 16 amino acids. Germline CDR1 SGHDN, CDR2 FVKESK. CDR3 amino acids: CASSPGTGTNTGELFF. The DNA of the CDR3 is TGTGCCAGCAGCCCCGGGACAGGGACTAACACCGGGGAGCTGTTTTTT. The full variable domain, completed using reference TRBV14 and TRBJ2-2, is EAGVTQFPSHSVIEKGQTVTLRCDPISGHDNLYWYRRVMGKEIKFLLHFVKESKQDESGMPNNRFLAERTGGTYSTLKVQPAELEDSGVYFCASSPGTGTNTGELFFGEGSRLTVL.

This clone was counted between two and nine times. The V gene is TRBV29-1, the J gene TRBJ2-3; 7 positions agree with TRBD2. Germline trimming cut 5 bases from V and 6 bases from J; bases unmatched to any gene: 8. Germline lookup yields CDR1 SQVTM and CDR2 ANQGSEA. This CDR3 region has 13 residues. This CDR3 is CSVSTSELDTQYF. CDR3 nucleotides: TGCAGCGTTTCAACTAGCGAATTGGATACGCAGTATTTT.

The chain employs TRBV30 and TRBJ2-7; unclear D gene. The CDR3 has 12 residues. Trimming took off 1 base at V and 4 bases at J, with 8 bases between the two ends. CDR1 is GTSNPN and CDR2 is SVGIG in the germline V gene (reference sequence). The CDR3 here is CAWSESAYEQYF. The CDR3 DNA sequence: TGTGCCTGGAGTGAATCTGCGTACGAGCAGTACTTC.

This clone was observed once. This chain connects TRBV19 to TRBJ2-3; D is unresolved. With 5 bases removed from V and 4 bases from J, the gap between germline ends came to 13 bases. CDR1 and CDR2 from the germline V gene are LNHDA and SQIVND (reference sequence). The CDR3 has 14 amino acids. The CDR3 region has the DNA TGTGCCAGTAGTTCCTCGGGTTCTTCAGATACGCAGTATTTT. Translation gives CASSSSGSSDTQYF.

As to this clone: The junction differs from germline at one of its ends, possibly a read error. The chain joins TRBV4-1 to TRBJ1-1; weak D call: TRBD1 (6 bases). Germline assignment: CDR1 MGHRA and CDR2 YSYEKL. The CDR3 runs 13 residues. The CDR3 sequence is CASSGQMNTEAFF. CDR3 DNA: TGTGCCAGCTCAGGACAGATGAACACTGAAGCTTTCTTT.

V gene TRBV4-3 combines with J gene TRBJ2-4, with D maybe TRBD2 (7 bases). CDR3 size: 16 residues. V was trimmed by 2 bases and J by 1 base, leaving 12 bases between them. Germline V gene sequence: CDR1 LGHNA, CDR2 YSLEER. In DNA form, the CDR3 reads TGCGCCAGCAGCCAATACAGGGAGGGTGCCAAAAACATTCAGTACTTC. Its protein product is CASSQYREGAKNIQYF.

The genes are TRBV10-3 and TRBJ2-7; the D call may be TRBD1 or TRBD2 (6 bases each). The CDR3 contains 14 residues. V lost 3 bases and J lost 3, with 12 bases in between. Germline CDR1 and CDR2: ENHRY and SYGVKD. CDR3 amino acids: CAISETEGGYEQYF. CDR3 in DNA: TGTGCCATCAGTGAAACCGAGGGGGGCTACGAGCAGTACTTC.

This clone has a single count. V and J are TRBV9 and TRBJ2-1; tentative D call: TRBD2 (6 bases). Trimming took off 3 bases at V and 4 bases at J, with 11 bases between the two ends. Germline V gene sequence: CDR1 SGDLS, CDR2 YYNGEE. The CDR3 spans 14 residues. CDR3 sequence (DNA): TGTGCCAGCAGCGCCGGGGGACCTTACAATGAGCAGTTCTTC. Its protein product is CASSAGGPYNEQFF.